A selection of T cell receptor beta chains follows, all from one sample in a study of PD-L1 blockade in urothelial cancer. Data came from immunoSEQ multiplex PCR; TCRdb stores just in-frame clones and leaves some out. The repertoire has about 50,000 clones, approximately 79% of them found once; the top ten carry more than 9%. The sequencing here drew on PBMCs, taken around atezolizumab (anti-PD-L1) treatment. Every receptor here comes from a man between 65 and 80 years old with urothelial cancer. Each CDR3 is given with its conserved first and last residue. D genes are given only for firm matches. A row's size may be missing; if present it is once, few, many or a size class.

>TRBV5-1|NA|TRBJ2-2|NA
CASSYSALAGGELFF
TGCGCCAGCAGCTATTCCGCTCTTGCGGGCGGGGAGCTGTTTTTT
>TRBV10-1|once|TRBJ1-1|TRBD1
CASSEPGQGNTEAFF
TGCGCCAGCAGTGAACCGGGACAGGGGAACACTGAAGCTTTCTTT
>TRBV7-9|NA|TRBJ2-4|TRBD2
CASSMGGSANIQYF
TGTGCCAGCAGCATGGGCGGGAGCGCGAACATTCAGTACTTC
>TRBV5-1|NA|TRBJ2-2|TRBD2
CASSFISGSGELFF
TGCGCCAGCAGCTTCATTAGCGGGAGCGGGGAGCTGTTTTTT
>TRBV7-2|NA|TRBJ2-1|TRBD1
CASSPGTGWANEQFF
TGTGCCAGCAGCCCCGGGACAGGATGGGCGAATGAGCAGTTCTTC
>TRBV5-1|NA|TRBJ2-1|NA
CASSSSTSSYNEQFF
TGCGCCAGCAGCTCCTCAACAAGCTCCTACAATGAGCAGTTCTTC
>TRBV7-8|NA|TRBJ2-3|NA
CASSQSTEADTQYF
TGTGCCAGCAGCCAATCGACGGAGGCAGATACGCAGTATTTT
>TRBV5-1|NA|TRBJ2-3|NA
CASSSGVGTDTQYF
TGCGCCAGCAGCTCGGGAGTAGGCACAGATACGCAGTATTTT
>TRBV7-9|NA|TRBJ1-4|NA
CASSFVYATRGTNEKLFF
TGTGCCAGCAGCTTCGTTTACGCTACCCGGGGGACTAATGAAAAACTGTTTTTT
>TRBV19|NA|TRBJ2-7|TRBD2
CASSALAGGLYEQYF
TGTGCCAGTAGTGCCCTAGCGGGAGGGCTCTACGAGCAGTACTTC
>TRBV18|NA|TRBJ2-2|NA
CASSLLQGSGELFF
TGTGCCAGCTCACTCCTACAGGGTTCCGGGGAGCTGTTTTTT
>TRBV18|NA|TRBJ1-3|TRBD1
CASSPGTAKSSGNTIYF
TGTGCCAGCTCACCAGGGACAGCGAAAAGCTCTGGAAACACCATATATTTT
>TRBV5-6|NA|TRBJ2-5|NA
CASSLTGSWETQYF
TGTGCCAGCAGCTTAACAGGGAGTTGGGAGACCCAGTACTTC
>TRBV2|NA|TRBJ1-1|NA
CASSEGRTAMNTEAFF
TGTGCCAGCAGTGAAGGGAGGACAGCCATGAACACTGAAGCTTTCTTT
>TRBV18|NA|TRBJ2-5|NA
CASSSRETQYF
TGTGCCAGCTCTTCGAGGGAGACCCAGTACTTC
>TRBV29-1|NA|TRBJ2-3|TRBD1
CSVGGSSGGDTQYF
TGCAGCGTTGGAGGGAGCTCAGGGGGAGATACGCAGTATTTT
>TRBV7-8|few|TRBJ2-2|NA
CASSFQRAGGELFF
TGTGCCAGCAGCTTCCAGCGGGCGGGCGGGGAGCTGTTTTTT
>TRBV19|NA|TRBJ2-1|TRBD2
CASSIETSGPYNEQFF
TGTGCCAGTAGTATAGAAACTAGCGGACCCTACAATGAGCAGTTCTTC
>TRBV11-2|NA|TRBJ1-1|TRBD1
CASSLLGQGAANTEAFF
TGTGCCAGCAGCTTACTGGGACAGGGGGCCGCGAACACTGAAGCTTTCTTT
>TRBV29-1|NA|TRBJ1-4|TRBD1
CSVATPGQNEKLFF
TGCAGCGTAGCAACACCGGGACAGAATGAAAAACTGTTTTTT
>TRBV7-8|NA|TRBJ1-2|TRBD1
CASSLAGGQGLEGYTF
TGTGCCAGCAGCTTAGCAGGTGGACAGGGATTGGAAGGCTACACCTTC
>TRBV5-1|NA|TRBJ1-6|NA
CASSLEFDSNSPLHF
TGCGCCAGCAGCTTGGAGTTCGACAGCAATTCACCCCTCCACTTT
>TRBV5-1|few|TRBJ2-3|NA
CASSMDTSTDTQYF
TGCGCCAGCAGCATGGACACCAGCACAGATACGCAGTATTTT
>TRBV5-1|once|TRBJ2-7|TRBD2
CASSLGASGGNYEQYF
TGCGCCAGCAGCCTGGGGGCTAGCGGGGGCAACTACGAGCAGTACTTC
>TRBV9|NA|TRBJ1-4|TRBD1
CASSASGTGEKLFF
TGTGCCAGCAGCGCTTCCGGGACAGGTGAAAAACTGTTTTTT
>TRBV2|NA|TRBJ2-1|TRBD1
CASLRDRGRDEQFF
TGTGCCAGTTTGAGGGACAGGGGGAGAGATGAGCAGTTCTTC
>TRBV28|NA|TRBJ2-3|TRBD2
CASSFVLAGGTDTQYF
TGTGCCAGCAGTTTCGTCCTAGCGGGGGGCACAGATACGCAGTATTTT
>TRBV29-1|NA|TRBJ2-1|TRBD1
CSVGRGQGYNEQFF
TGCAGCGTTGGGAGAGGACAGGGTTACAATGAGCAGTTCTTC
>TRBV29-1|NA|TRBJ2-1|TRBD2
CSVSPGTSGVYNEQFF
TGCAGCGTCAGTCCCGGGACTAGCGGGGTATACAATGAGCAGTTCTTC
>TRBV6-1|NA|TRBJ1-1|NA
CATRPPGYTEAFF
TGTGCCACCCGACCCCCAGGGTACACTGAAGCTTTCTTT
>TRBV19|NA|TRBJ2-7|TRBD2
CATVRETYAGYEQYF
TGTGCCACTGTGCGGGAGACGTATGCGGGGTACGAGCAGTACTTC
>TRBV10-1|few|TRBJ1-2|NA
CASSDKYGYTF
TGCGCCAGCAGTGATAAATATGGCTACACCTTC
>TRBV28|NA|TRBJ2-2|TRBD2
CASSQLSGTTGELFF
TGTGCCAGCAGTCAGCTTAGCGGGACCACCGGGGAGCTGTTTTTT
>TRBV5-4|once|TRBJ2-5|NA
CASSLGGMGETQYF
TGTGCCAGCAGCTTGGGAGGGATGGGTGAGACCCAGTACTTC
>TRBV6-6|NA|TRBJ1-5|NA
CAGSGGLDQPQHF
TGTGCCGGTTCCGGGGGATTGGATCAGCCCCAGCATTTT
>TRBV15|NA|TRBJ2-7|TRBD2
CATSRDRGSGSYEQYF
TGTGCCACCAGCAGAGACCGGGGTAGCGGGAGCTACGAGCAGTACTTC
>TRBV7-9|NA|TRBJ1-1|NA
CASSLVAGGGTEAFF
TGTGCCAGCAGCTTAGTTGCTGGGGGAGGCACTGAAGCTTTCTTT
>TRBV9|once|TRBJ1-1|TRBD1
CASTPGQGVGTEAFF
TGTGCCAGCACCCCGGGACAGGGGGTAGGCACTGAAGCTTTCTTT
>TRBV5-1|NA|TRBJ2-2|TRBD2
CASSSSSGMDGELFF
TGCGCCAGCAGCTCTTCTAGCGGGATGGACGGGGAGCTGTTTTTT
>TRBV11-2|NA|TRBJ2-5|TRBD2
CASSLEGGGQETQYF
TGTGCCAGCAGCTTAGAGGGGGGGGGCCAAGAGACCCAGTACTTC
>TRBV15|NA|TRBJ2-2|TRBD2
CATSRFLAGGGTGELFF
TGTGCCACCAGCCGTTTTCTAGCGGGAGGAGGCACCGGGGAGCTGTTTTTT
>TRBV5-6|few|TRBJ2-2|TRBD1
CASSLATGLGELFF
TGTGCCAGCAGCTTGGCGACAGGGTTAGGGGAGCTGTTTTTT
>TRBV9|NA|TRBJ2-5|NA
CASSVGGGLGETQYF
TGTGCCAGCAGCGTAGGTGGGGGGTTAGGAGAGACCCAGTACTTC
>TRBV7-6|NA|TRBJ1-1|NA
CASSYPRGGRDTEAFF
TGTGCCAGCAGCTACCCGAGGGGGGGAAGGGACACTGAAGCTTTCTTT
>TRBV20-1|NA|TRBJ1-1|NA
CSARDLGVAFF
TGCAGTGCTAGAGATCTAGGGGTGGCTTTCTTT
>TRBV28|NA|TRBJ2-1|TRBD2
CASTGRDYYNEQFF
TGTGCCAGCACCGGCCGGGACTACTACAATGAGCAGTTCTTC
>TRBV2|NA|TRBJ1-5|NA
CASSELPGSNQPQHF
TGTGCCAGCAGTGAGCTTCCAGGGAGCAATCAGCCCCAGCATTTT
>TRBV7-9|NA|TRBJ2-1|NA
CASSLPLPSYNEQFF
TGTGCCAGCAGCTTACCCCTTCCCAGCTACAATGAGCAGTTCTTC
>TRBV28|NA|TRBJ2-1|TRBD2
CASSPTSGRSAYNEQFF
TGTGCCAGCAGTCCCACTAGCGGGAGGTCAGCCTACAATGAGCAGTTCTTC
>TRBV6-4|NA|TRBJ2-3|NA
CASSFGGETTDTQYF
TGTGCCAGCAGTTTCGGCGGGGAAACCACAGATACGCAGTATTTT
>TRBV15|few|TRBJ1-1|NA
CATSRDGSGRGLNTEAFF
TGTGCCACCAGCAGAGATGGGTCAGGGCGGGGATTGAACACTGAAGCTTTCTTT
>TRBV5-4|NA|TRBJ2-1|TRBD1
CASSLAGTGDEQFF
TGTGCCAGCAGCTTGGCCGGGACAGGGGATGAGCAGTTCTTC
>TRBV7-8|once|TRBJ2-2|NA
CASSLEFQEGAGELFF
TGTGCCAGCAGCTTAGAATTCCAGGAGGGCGCCGGGGAGCTGTTTTTT
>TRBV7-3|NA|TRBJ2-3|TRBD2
CASSLEASGTSTDTQYF
TGTGCCAGCAGCTTAGAGGCTAGCGGAACAAGCACAGATACGCAGTATTTT